This TCR beta chain was sequenced for a study of human T cells and chemical hapten exposure. Background on the study: DPC 0.01% went on the upper back by patch test, with reading at 6 days.

This clonotype was picked up a small number of times. Deletions cut 4 bases from V and 2 bases from J, with 9 bases between. The germline gives CDR1 SQVTM, CDR2 ANQGSEA. This CDR3 is 13 amino acids long. As to time point: patch test 1, 2 weeks after DPC sensitization. This sample's treatment: therapeutic diphenylcyclopropenone sensitization with weekly scalp DPC. Each CDR3 protein is one row after TCRdb ran MiXCR on the RACE reads. The top ten clones hold 4% to 5% of a sample with approximately 80,000 distinct CDR3 sequences, about 10% of them seen once. This clonotype was obtained from a woman aged 45-59 years with alopecia areata. Some clones in this sample may be carry-over from other donors' samples. The rearrangement joins TRBV29-1 to TRBJ1-5; no reliable D call. The sequencing here drew on whole blood, taken in connection with sensitization to the hapten diphenylcyclopropenone (DPC). CDR3: CSVVQDGNQPQHF. The DNA for the CDR3 is TGCAGCGTTGTTCAGGACGGCAATCAGCCCCAGCATTTT.